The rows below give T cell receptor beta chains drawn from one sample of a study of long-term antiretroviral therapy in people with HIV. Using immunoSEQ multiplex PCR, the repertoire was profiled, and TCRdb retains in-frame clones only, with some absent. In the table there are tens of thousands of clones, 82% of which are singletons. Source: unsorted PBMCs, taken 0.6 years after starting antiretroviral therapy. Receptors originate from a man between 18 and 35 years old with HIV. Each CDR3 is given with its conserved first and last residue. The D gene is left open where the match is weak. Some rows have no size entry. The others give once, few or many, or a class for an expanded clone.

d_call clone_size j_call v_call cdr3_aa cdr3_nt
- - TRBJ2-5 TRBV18 CASSADSRETQYF TGTGCCAGCTCAGCAGACTCACGAGAGACCCAGTACTTC
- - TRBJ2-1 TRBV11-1 CASSLVAGQTFSYNEQFF TGTGCCAGCAGCTTAGTCGCGGGACAGACCTTCTCCTACAATGAGCAGTTCTTC
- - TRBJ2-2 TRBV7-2 CASSLAPSSTGELFF TGTGCCAGCAGCTTAGCTCCTAGTAGTACCGGGGAGCTGTTTTTT
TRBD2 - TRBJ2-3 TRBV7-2 CASSIGLGSTDTQYF TGTGCCAGCAGCATCGGACTAGGCAGCACAGATACGCAGTATTTT
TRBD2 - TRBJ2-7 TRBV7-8 CASSLGTSGARWNSYEQYF TGTGCCAGCAGCCTCGGGACTAGCGGGGCCCGTTGGAACTCCTACGAGCAGTACTTC
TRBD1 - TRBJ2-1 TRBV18 CASSRADRGYNEQFF TGTGCCAGCTCACGGGCGGACAGGGGATACAATGAGCAGTTCTTC
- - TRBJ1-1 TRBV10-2 CASSESGGYTEAFF TGCGCCAGCAGTGAGTCAGGGGGGTACACTGAAGCTTTCTTT
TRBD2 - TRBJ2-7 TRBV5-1 CASSLGSGRDEQYF TGCGCCAGCAGCTTGGGTAGCGGGAGAGACGAGCAGTACTTC
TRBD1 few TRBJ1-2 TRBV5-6 CASSFFGQGRGYTF TGTGCCAGCAGCTTCTTCGGACAGGGTCGGGGCTACACCTTC
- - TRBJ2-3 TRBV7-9 CASSERLPSTDTQYF TGTGCCAGCAGCGAGCGACTACCGAGCACAGATACGCAGTATTTT
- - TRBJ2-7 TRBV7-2 CASSLVEGGGEQYF TGTGCCAGCAGCTTAGTAGAGGGAGGGGGCGAGCAGTACTTC
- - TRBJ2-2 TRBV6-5 CASKRDTGELFF TGTGCCAGCAAAAGGGACACCGGGGAGCTGTTTTTT
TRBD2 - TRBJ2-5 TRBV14 CASSQERGTSGSETQYF TGTGCCAGCAGCCAAGAAAGGGGGACTAGCGGGAGCGAGACCCAGTACTTC
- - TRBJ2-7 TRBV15 CATRYRGGDRSYEQYF TGTGCCACCAGATATCGGGGCGGGGATCGTTCCTACGAGCAGTACTTC
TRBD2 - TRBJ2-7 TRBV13 CASSIRGLAGLPPYF TGTGCCAGCAGCATAAGGGGGCTAGCGGGACTTCCCCCTTACTTC
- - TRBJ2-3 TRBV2 CATSLGQGTDTQYF TGTGCCACTAGCCTAGGGCAGGGCACAGATACGCAGTATTTT
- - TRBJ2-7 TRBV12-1 CASSFGNYEQYF TGTGCCAGCAGCTTTGGGAATTACGAGCAGTACTTC
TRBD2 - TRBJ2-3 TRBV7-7 CASSPIGAGGPGQGTDTQYF TGTGCCAGCAGCCCAATCGGGGCGGGAGGCCCCGGACAAGGCACAGATACGCAGTATTTT
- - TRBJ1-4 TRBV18 CASSPTHATNEKLFF TGTGCCAGCTCACCAACCCATGCAACTAATGAAAAACTGTTTTTT
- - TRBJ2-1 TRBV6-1 CASTVSVGSYNEQFF TGTGCCAGCACCGTATCAGTGGGCTCCTACAATGAGCAGTTCTTC
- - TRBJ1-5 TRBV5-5 CASSLTGHQPQHF TGTGCCAGCAGCTTAACTGGACATCAGCCCCAGCATTTT
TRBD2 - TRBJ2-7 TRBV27 CASRLRGRADEQYF TGTGCCAGCAGGCTACGGGGGAGGGCCGACGAGCAGTACTTC